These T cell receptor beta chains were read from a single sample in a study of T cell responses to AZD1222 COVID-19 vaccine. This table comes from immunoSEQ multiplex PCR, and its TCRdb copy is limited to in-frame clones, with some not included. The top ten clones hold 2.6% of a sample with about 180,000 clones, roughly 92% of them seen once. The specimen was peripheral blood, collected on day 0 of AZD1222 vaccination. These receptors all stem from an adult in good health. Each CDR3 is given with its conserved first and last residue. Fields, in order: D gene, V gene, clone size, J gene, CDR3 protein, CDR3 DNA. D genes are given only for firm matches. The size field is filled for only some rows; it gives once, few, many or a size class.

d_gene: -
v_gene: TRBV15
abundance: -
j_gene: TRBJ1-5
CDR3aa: CATSRAPDQPQHF
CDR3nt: TGTGCCACCAGCAGAGCCCCCGATCAGCCCCAGCATTTT

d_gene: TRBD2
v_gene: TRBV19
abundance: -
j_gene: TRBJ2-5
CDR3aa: CASSLGAGGQETQYF
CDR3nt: TGTGCCAGTAGTTTGGGGGCGGGGGGACAAGAGACCCAGTACTTC

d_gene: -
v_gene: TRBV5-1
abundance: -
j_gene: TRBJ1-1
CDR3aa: CASSDHRKNTEAFF
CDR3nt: TGCGCCAGCAGCGACCACAGGAAGAACACTGAAGCTTTCTTT

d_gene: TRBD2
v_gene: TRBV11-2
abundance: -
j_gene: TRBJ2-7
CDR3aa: CASSVGGPYEQYF
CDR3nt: TGTGCCAGCAGCGTGGGAGGGCCCTACGAGCAGTACTTC

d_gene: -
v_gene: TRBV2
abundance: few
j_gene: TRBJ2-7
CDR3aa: CASSSEDGEQYF
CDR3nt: TGTGCCAGCAGTTCCGAGGACGGCGAGCAGTACTTC

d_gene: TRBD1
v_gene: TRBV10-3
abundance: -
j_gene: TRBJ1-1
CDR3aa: CAISPTGDETEAFF
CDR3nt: TGTGCCATCAGTCCTACAGGGGACGAGACTGAAGCTTTCTTT

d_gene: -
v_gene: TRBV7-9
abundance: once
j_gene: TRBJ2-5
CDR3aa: CASSLLSGIETQYF
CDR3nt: TGTGCCAGCAGCTTATTGTCAGGGATAGAGACCCAGTACTTC

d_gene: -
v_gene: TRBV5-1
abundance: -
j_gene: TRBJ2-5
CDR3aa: CASSKTDGRETQYF
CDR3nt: TGCGCCAGCAGCAAAACCGACGGAAGAGAGACCCAGTACTTC

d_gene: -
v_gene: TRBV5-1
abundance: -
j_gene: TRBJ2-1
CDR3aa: CASSSGGRSYNEQFF
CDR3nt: TGCGCCAGCAGCTCTGGAGGGAGGTCCTACAATGAGCAGTTCTTC

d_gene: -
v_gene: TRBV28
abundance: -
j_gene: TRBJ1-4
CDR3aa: CASKVGSEKLFF
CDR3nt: TGTGCCAGCAAGGTCGGGAGTGAAAAACTGTTTTTT

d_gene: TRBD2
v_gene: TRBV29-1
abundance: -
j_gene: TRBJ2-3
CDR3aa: CSLAGPTDTQYF
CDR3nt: TGCAGCTTAGCGGGACCCACAGATACGCAGTATTTT

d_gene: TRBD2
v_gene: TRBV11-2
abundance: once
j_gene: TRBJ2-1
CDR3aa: CASSSVGGSTYNEQFF
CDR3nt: TGTGCCAGCAGCTCCGTTGGCGGGAGTACCTACAATGAGCAGTTCTTC

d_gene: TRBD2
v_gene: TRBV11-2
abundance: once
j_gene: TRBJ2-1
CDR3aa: CASSLVGGRGFF
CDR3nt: TGTGCCAGCAGCTTAGTTGGCGGGAGAGGGTTCTTC

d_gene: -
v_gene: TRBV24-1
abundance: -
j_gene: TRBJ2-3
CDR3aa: CATSDFDRLGPDTQYF
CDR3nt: TGTGCCACCAGTGATTTTGACCGCTTGGGTCCAGATACGCAGTATTTT

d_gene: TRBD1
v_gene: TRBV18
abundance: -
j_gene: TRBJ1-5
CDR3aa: CASSQGTAGNQPQHF
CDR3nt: TGTGCCAGCTCACAGGGGACAGCTGGCAATCAGCCCCAGCATTTT

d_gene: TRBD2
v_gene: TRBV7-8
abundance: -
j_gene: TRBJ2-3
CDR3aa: CASNPQLAGGGTDTQYF
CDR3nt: TGTGCCAGCAACCCCCAACTAGCGGGGGGAGGGACAGATACGCAGTATTTT

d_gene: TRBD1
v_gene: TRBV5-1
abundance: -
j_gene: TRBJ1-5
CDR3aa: CASSLEGQGANQPQHF
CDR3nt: TGCGCCAGCAGCTTGGAGGGACAGGGGGCCAATCAGCCCCAGCATTTT

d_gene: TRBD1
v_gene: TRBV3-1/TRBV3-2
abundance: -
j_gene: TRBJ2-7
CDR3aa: CASSQDGGQFYEQYF
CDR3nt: TGTGCCAGCAGCCAAGATGGGGGACAGTTCTACGAGCAGTACTTC

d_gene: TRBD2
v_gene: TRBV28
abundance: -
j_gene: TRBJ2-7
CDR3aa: CASSDRLAGVPPYF
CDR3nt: TGTGCCAGCAGTGATCGACTAGCGGGAGTCCCTCCGTACTTC

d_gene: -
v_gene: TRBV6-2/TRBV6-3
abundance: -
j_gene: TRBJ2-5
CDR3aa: CASSSLAGKSGETQYF
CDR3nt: TGTGCCAGCAGTTCCCTTGCGGGTAAATCTGGAGAGACCCAGTACTTC

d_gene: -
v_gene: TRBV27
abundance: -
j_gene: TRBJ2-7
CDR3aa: CASTPLARTSKGYEQYF
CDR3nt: TGTGCCAGCACCCCTCTAGCAAGGACCTCAAAGGGTTACGAGCAGTACTTC

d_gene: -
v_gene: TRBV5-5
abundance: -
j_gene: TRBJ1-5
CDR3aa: CASSPGPGRPNSNQPQHF
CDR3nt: TGTGCCAGCAGTCCCGGGCCAGGTCGTCCAAATAGCAATCAGCCCCAGCATTTT

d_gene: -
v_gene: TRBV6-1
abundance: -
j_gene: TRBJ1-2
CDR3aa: CASSDRGGSYGYTF
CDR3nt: TGTGCCAGCAGTGATCGAGGAGGGTCTTATGGCTACACCTTC

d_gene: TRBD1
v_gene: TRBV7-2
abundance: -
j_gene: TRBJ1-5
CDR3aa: CASSSRDRSKPQHF
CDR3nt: TGTGCCAGCAGCTCCCGGGACAGGTCTAAGCCCCAGCATTTT

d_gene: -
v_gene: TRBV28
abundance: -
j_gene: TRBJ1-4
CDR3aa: CASTWGGLGTNEKLFF
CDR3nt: TGTGCCAGCACCTGGGGGGGGCTTGGCACTAATGAAAAACTGTTTTTT

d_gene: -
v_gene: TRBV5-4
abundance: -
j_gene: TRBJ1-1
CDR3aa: CASSLDIRGEKAFF
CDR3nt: TGTGCCAGCAGCTTGGACATCAGGGGAGAGAAAGCTTTCTTT

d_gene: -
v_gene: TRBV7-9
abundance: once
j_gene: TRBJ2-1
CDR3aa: CASSWDLSYNEQFF
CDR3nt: TGTGCCAGCAGCTGGGACTTATCTTACAATGAGCAGTTCTTC

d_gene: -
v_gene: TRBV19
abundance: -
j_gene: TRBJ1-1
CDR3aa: CASSILGGVGTEAFF
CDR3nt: TGTGCCAGTAGTATCTTGGGGGGGGTTGGCACTGAAGCTTTCTTT

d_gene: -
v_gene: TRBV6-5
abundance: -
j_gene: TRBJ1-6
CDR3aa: CASSRTGTSHF
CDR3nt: TGTGCCAGCAGTAGAACCGGGACGTCCCACTTT

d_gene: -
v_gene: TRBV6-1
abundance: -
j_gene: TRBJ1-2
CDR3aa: CASSESRGTYGYTF
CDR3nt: TGTGCCAGCAGTGAAAGCAGGGGAACATATGGCTACACCTTC

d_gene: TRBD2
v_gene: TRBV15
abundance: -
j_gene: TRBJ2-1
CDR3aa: CATSRDAGGSYNEQFF
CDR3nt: TGTGCCACCAGCAGAGATGCGGGAGGCTCCTACAATGAGCAGTTCTTC

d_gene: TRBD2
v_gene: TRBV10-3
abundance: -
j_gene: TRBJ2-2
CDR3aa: CAISSLAGGTGELFF
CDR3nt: TGTGCCATCAGTTCTCTAGCGGGAGGGACCGGGGAGCTGTTTTTT

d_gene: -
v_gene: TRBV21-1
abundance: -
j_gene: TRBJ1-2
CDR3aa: CASSKSAGGDGYTF
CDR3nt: TGTGCCAGCAGCAAGTCGGCAGGGGGAGATGGCTACACCTTC

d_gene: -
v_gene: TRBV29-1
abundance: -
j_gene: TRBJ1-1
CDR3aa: CSVGQKNTEAFF
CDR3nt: TGCAGCGTTGGACAGAAGAACACTGAAGCTTTCTTT

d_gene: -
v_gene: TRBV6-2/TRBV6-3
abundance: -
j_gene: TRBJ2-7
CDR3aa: CASSPFEAAARGGQYF
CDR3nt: TGTGCCAGCAGCCCGTTCGAGGCAGCCGCACGAGGGGGGCAGTACTTC

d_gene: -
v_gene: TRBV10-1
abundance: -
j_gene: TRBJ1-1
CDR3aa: CASRKGSFVDTEAFF
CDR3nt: TGCGCCAGCAGAAAAGGGAGCTTTGTGGACACTGAAGCTTTCTTT